Sequencing of this T cell receptor beta chain was carried out in a study of blood T cell repertoires in COVID-19. Study-level information: Samples representing acute and convalescent COVID-19 were sourced from the United States, Italy and Spain. Sample material is recorded as cDNA or gDNA derived from T cells, B-cell-depleted T cells, or PBMCs.

This CDR3 has 15 residues. Germline V CDR1 and CDR2: SGHDN, FVKESK. V dropped 4 bases and J dropped 5; count of bases not matched to a gene: 7. Sequencing used immunoSEQ multiplex PCR; TCRdb keeps in-frame clones, though not all of them. The profile shows 200,000 to 250,000 clones, over 75% of them singletons. This chain connects TRBV14 to TRBJ1-4; 7 positions agree with TRBD1. The source is a man aged 50 or older with acute or convalescent COVID-19. The sample taken for sequencing was peripheral blood. The CDR3 bases are TGTGCCAGCAGCCCAAGGGCAGGGGGGAATGAAAAACTGTTTTTT. Translated: CASSPRAGGNEKLFF.